The 25 T cell receptor beta chains reported below all come from one sample, sequenced in a study of cytomegalovirus exposure and HLA in healthy donors (dated by TCRdb to 2017 to 2019). Receptor amplification or capture employed the immunoSEQ multiplex PCR assay. A mixture of 60 forward primers for TCR Vbeta segments and 13 reverse primers for TCR Jbeta segments was used in the multiplex PCR. TCRdb carries this immuneACCESS record with in-frame sequences only. Its versions omit some clonotypes, under half of them owing to an unresolved V gene in the studies checked, with the rest unexplained. The sample yields 150,000 to 200,000 clones; about 80% were counted once. The ten largest account for about 0.64% of the sample. Specimen: PBMCs. The source is a boy between 10 and 17 years old in good health and CMV-seronegative.

This clone showed up just a few times. The rearrangement joins TRBV30 to TRBJ2-6; D not certain. This CDR3 spans 15 amino acids. V was shortened by 0 bases and J by 3 bases, with 9 bases between the two germline ends. Germline CDR1 is GTSNPN and CDR2 is SVGIG (reference sequence). The CDR3 loop reads CAWSVLPIGANVLTF. CDR3 DNA: TGTGCCTGGAGTGTTTTGCCTATTGGGGCCAACGTCCTGACTTTC.

The V call is TRBV10-3, the J call TRBJ2-7; weak D call: TRBD2 (6 bases). CDR1 ENHRY and CDR2 SYGVKD come from the germline V gene. V lost 3 bases, J lost 1 base, and 10 bases lay in between. This CDR3 comprises 14 residues. The CDR3 sequence: CAISDTGTSYEQYF. CDR3 DNA: TGTGCCATCAGTGATACCGGGACTTCCTACGAGCAGTACTTC.

This chain connects TRBV20-1 to TRBJ2-1, with unresolved D. Germline loops: CDR1 DFQATT, CDR2 SNEGSKA (reference sequence). This CDR3 is built from 11 residues. The germline V and J ends were trimmed by 6 bases and 8 bases, with 11 bases remaining between them. The CDR3 reads CSAPVRDEQFF. The CDR3 DNA is TGCAGTGCCCCCGTCCGGGATGAGCAGTTCTTC.

The V gene is TRBV28, the J gene TRBJ2-6; 12 bases line up with TRBD1. After removal of 6 bases from V and 1 base from J, the junction contained 22 bases not matched to a gene. Germline CDR1 and CDR2: MDHEN and SYDVKM. This CDR3 comprises 23 residues. CDR3 sequence: CASSVDFDTGTGGEGSGANVLTF. CDR3 DNA sequence: TGTGCCAGCAGCGTCGACTTTGATACCGGGACAGGGGGCGAAGGGTCTGGGGCCAACGTCCTGACTTTC.

The chain carries TRBV6-5 and TRBJ2-7; 7 bases align to TRBD1. CDR3 size: 12 residues. Per germline, CDR1 MNHEY and CDR2 SVGAGI. The V and J ends lost 5 bases and 6 bases, in that order; junction bases with no gene match: 4. CDR3 coding DNA: TGTGCCAGCAGTCCTAGGACAGGCGAGCAGTACTTC. Protein sequence: CASSPRTGEQYF.

This rearrangement joins TRBV30 to TRBJ2-7; 10 nucleotides line up with TRBD1. V lost 2 bases, J lost 4 bases, and 2 bases stayed unmatched. This CDR3 has 13 amino acids. The germline V gene encodes CDR1 GTSNPN and CDR2 SVGIG (reference sequence). The CDR3 nucleotides read TGTGCCTGGAGTCCGGACAGGGGGTACGAGCAGTACTTC. Encoded protein: CAWSPDRGYEQYF.

Comment on this clone: A read error may produce the germline difference seen at one junction end. This chain uses TRBV13 with TRBJ1-2; D unresolved. The CDR3 is made up of 13 amino acids. From germline, CDR1 is PRHDT and CDR2 FYEKMQ (reference sequence). This CDR3 reads CAGSRRAWDGCTF. CDR3 nucleotide sequence: TGTGCCGGCAGCCGGAGGGCATGGGATGGATGCACCTTC. Combining the CDR3 with reference TRBV13 and TRBJ1-2 gives the whole variable domain AAGVIQSPRHLIKEKRETATLKCYPIPRHDTVYWYQQGPGQDPQFLISFYEKMQSDKGSIPDRFSAQQFSDYHSELNMSSLELGDSALYFCAGSRRAWDGCTFGSGTRLTVV.

The CDR3 DNA is TGTGCCAGCAGCCGAACGGGACAGGGGGCAAACGAGCAGTACTTC. Translation gives CASSRTGQGANEQYF. The chain recombines TRBV7-9 with TRBJ2-7; TRBD1 matches at 12 bases. With 5 bases clipped from V and 5 bases from J, the junction kept 7 bases outside the gene matches. CDR3 length: 15 residues. Germline V gene lookup returns CDR1 SEHNR and CDR2 FQNEAQ (reference sequence).

The J gene is TRBJ1-4, the V gene TRBV19; weak D call: TRBD1 (6 bases). The ends were cut back, 3 bases at V and 5 bases at J, with 10 bases in the middle. Germline V gene lookup returns CDR1 LNHDA and CDR2 SQIVND (reference sequence). The CDR3 is 14 amino acids. The CDR3 is CASSIYQGNEKLFF. As DNA, the CDR3 is TGTGCCAGTAGTATTTATCAGGGGAATGAAAAACTGTTTTTT.

Of note for this clone: A read error may account for a junction end that differs from germline. Distinct nucleotide sequences in the sample also encode this CDR3. V gene TRBV6-5 combines with J gene TRBJ1-1, with a tentative D call TRBD1 (5 bases). The CDR3 contains 11 residues. Germline-derived CDR1 and CDR2 are MNHEY and SVGAGI. CDR3 loop: CASTQGTEAFF. In DNA form, the CDR3 reads TGTGCCAGCACTCAGGGAACTGAGGCTTTCTTT.

The V gene is TRBV19, the J gene TRBJ2-7; 7 bases line up with TRBD1. This CDR3 contains 17 residues. After removal of 5 bases from V and 3 bases from J, the junction contained 16 bases not matched to a gene. Germline lookup yields CDR1 LNHDA and CDR2 SQIVND (reference sequence). CDR3 nucleotide sequence: TGTGCCAGTAGTCCAGGAGCCCCGGGGACAGCTGGCTACGAGCAGTACTTC. It translates to CASSPGAPGTAGYEQYF. Filled out from reference TRBV19 and TRBJ2-7, the complete variable domain reads DGGITQSPKYLFRKEGQNVTLSCEQNLNHDAMYWYRQDPGQGLRLIYYSQIVNDFQKGDIAEGYSVSREKKESFPLTVTSAQKNPTAFYLCASSPGAPGTAGYEQYFGPGTRLTVT.

J is TRBJ1-5 and V is TRBV5-1; TRBD1 might be the D (6 bases). The CDR3 totals 17 residues. Germline assignment: CDR1 SGHRS and CDR2 YFSETQ. V lost 0 bases, J lost 5 bases, and 18 bases lay in between. CDR3 sequence: CASSLVSHAGAYQPQHF. The DNA for the CDR3 is TGCGCCAGCAGCTTGGTTTCCCATGCGGGGGCTTATCAGCCCCAGCATTTT. The full variable domain, rest sourced from reference TRBV5-1 and TRBJ1-5, is KAGVTQTPRYLIKTRGQQVTLSCSPISGHRSVSWYQQTPGQGLQFLFEYFSETQRNKGNFPGRFSGRQFSNSRSEMNVSTLELGDSALYLCASSLVSHAGAYQPQHFGDGTRLSIL.

This clone was observed a single time. The rearrangement uses TRBV11-3 and TRBJ2-7; D may be TRBD2 (6 bases). Germline values: CDR1 SGHNT, CDR2 YENEEA. V was shortened by 1 base and J by 4 bases, with 11 bases between the two germline ends. This CDR3 has 14 residues. The CDR3 DNA is TGTGCCAGCAGCTTAGTGCTAGCGTCGTACGAGCAGTACTTC. This translates into CASSLVLASYEQYF.

This clone was counted once. V usage is TRBV27 and J usage is TRBJ1-1, with a possible D match to TRBD1 (5 bases). Germline V gene data show CDR1 as MNHEY and CDR2 as SMNVEV (reference sequence). V lost 3 bases, J lost 5 bases, and 13 bases lay in between. There are 14 residues in the CDR3. Written as DNA, the CDR3 is TGTGCCAGCAGTTTGCTTAGTCGGGGGACTGAAGCTTTCTTT. Protein sequence: CASSLLSRGTEAFF.

This rearrangement joins TRBV30 to TRBJ2-5, with a weak D call TRBD2 (6 bases). V lost 3 bases, J lost 5 bases, and 16 bases lay in between. Per the germline V gene, CDR1 is GTSNPN and CDR2 is SVGIG (reference sequence). This CDR3 has 14 amino acids. CDR3 DNA: TGTGCCTGGAGATATCGGGGGAGTATCGAGACCCAGTACTTC. Amino acid sequence: CAWRYRGSIETQYF.

The chain joins TRBV30 to TRBJ1-3, with TRBD1 matching over 11 bases. CDR1 is GTSNPN, CDR2 SVGIG, per germline (reference sequence). With V trimmed by 0 bases and J by 3 bases, 7 bases remained unmatched. The CDR3 sequence is 17 residues long. The CDR3 sequence is CAWSVIRTGGFGNTIYF. CDR3 DNA: TGTGCCTGGAGTGTCATACGGACAGGGGGCTTTGGAAACACCATATATTTT.

Details on this clone: The same CDR3 also results from other DNA sequences found in this sample. The chain links TRBV5-1 to TRBJ2-1; TRBD1 matches 9 bases. This CDR3 comprises 15 residues. The V segment lost 4 bases and the J segment 7 bases; nucleotides outside the gene matches: 9. The germline CDR1 and CDR2 sequences are SGHRS and YFSETQ. This CDR3 reads CASSEDRGYPNEQFF. The CDR3 DNA sequence: TGCGCCAGCAGCGAGGACAGGGGATACCCAAATGAGCAGTTCTTC.

This clone appeared once. V gene TRBV29-1 combines with J gene TRBJ2-1, with TRBD2 identical over 10 bases. CDR3 length equals 14 residues. Germline CDR1 SQVTM, CDR2 ANQGSEA. Losses at the gene ends were 5 bases for V and 3 bases for J; bases not matched to a gene: 4. The CDR3 sequence: CSVKLAGVYNEQFF. DNA for the CDR3: TGCAGCGTTAAGCTAGCGGGGGTCTACAATGAGCAGTTCTTC.

The V and J genes are TRBV6-5 and TRBJ1-3, with D perhaps TRBD1 (5 bases). Deletions cut 6 bases from V and 4 bases from J, with 16 bases between. Germline CDR1 and CDR2: MNHEY and SVGAGI. CDR3 length equals 15 residues. The CDR3 DNA sequence: TGTGCCAGCAGGAGGGCGGGGGAGAGAGGAAACACCATATATTTT. Translation: CASRRAGERGNTIYF.

This clone was counted only a few times. J is TRBJ2-5 and V is TRBV9, with TRBD2 matching 9 bases. The V gene's germline CDR1 is SGDLS and CDR2 YYNGEE. J gave up 2 bases and V 3 bases, and 5 bases lay outside the gene matches. The CDR3 has 15 residues. CDR3 DNA: TGTGCCAGCAGCGGTCTAGCGGGGAGACAAGAGACCCAGTACTTC. It codes for CASSGLAGRQETQYF. Filled out from reference TRBV9 and TRBJ2-5, the complete variable domain reads DSGVTQTPKHLITATGQRVTLRCSPRSGDLSVYWYQQSLDQGLQFLIQYYNGEERAKGNILERFSAQQFPDLHSELNLSSLELGDSALYFCASSGLAGRQETQYFGPGTRLLVL.

The rearrangement joins TRBV6-5 to TRBJ1-6, with D unclear. V gave up 0 bases and J gave up 4 bases, with 7 bases separating them. The CDR3 loop spans 15 amino acids. Per the germline V gene, CDR1 is MNHEY and CDR2 is SVGAGI. CDR3 sequence (DNA): TGTGCCAGCAGTTACTCGTCAGATTATAATTCACCCCTCCACTTT. Protein product: CASSYSSDYNSPLHF.

CDR3 nucleotide sequence: TGTGCCAGCATATTATTGTCCTACGAGCAGTACTTC. It specifies CASILLSYEQYF. The chain uses TRBV2 and TRBJ2-5; D gene unclear. TRBJ2-7 matches the DNA end more closely, so the J call is doubtful. This CDR3 has 12 residues. Germline V CDR1 and CDR2: SNHLY, FYNNEI.

The rearrangement uses TRBV19 and TRBJ1-1; D may be TRBD1 (5 bases). This CDR3 is built from 15 residues. The V end was cut by 1 base, the J end by 0 bases, with 9 bases between. Germline CDR1 is LNHDA and CDR2 is SQIVND (reference sequence). CDR3 sequence reads: CASSIGAGMNTEAFF. The CDR3 DNA reads TGTGCCAGTAGTATAGGTGCAGGGATGAACACTGAAGCTTTCTTT.

V is TRBV27 and J is TRBJ2-5; 10 nucleotides agree with TRBD1. Germline V lookup: CDR1 MNHEY, CDR2 SMNVEV (reference sequence). This CDR3 is built from 15 residues. The V segment lost 4 bases and the J segment 5 bases; nucleotides outside the gene matches: 7. CDR3 bases: TGTGCCAGCAGTTACGGGACAGGGGTGTTGGAGACCCAGTACTTC. Amino acid sequence: CASSYGTGVLETQYF.

This clone was observed a single time. This chain uses TRBV9 with TRBJ2-7, with a weak D call TRBD1 (5 bases). V dropped 2 bases and J dropped 6 bases, with 15 bases sitting between them. The germline V gene has CDR1 SGDLS and CDR2 YYNGEE. The CDR3 covers 14 residues. The CDR3 sequence is CASSVAGRTAEQYF. CDR3 nucleotide sequence: TGTGCCAGCAGCGTGGCAGGGCGTACTGCCGAGCAGTACTTC.